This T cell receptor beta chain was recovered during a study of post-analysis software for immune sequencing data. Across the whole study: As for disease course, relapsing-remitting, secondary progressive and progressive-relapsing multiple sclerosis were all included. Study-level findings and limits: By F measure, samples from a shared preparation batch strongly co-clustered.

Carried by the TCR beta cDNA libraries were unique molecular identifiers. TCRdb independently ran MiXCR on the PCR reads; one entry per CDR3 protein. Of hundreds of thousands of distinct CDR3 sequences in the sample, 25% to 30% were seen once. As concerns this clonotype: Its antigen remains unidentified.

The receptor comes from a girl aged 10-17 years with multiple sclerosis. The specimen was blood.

CDR3 residues: CASSLGQTGHSQQFF. The CDR3 coding sequence is TGCGCCAGCAGCTTGGGCCAAACAGGACATTCCCAGCAGTTCTTC. The chain uses TRBV5-1 and TRBJ2-1, with D possibly TRBD1 on 5 matching bases. The germline CDR1 and CDR2 sequences are SGHRS and YFSETQ. Trimming left V 0 bases short and J 11 bases short, with 18 bases between. The CDR3 sequence is 15 residues long.